The next 17 T cell receptor beta chains were all read from a single sample in a study of blood T cell repertoires in COVID-19. TCRdb's copy holds only in-frame clones and misses some; the assay was immunoSEQ multiplex PCR. This table holds approximately 71,000 clones, 79% found once. Sequencing used peripheral blood. These receptors originate from a man between 60 and 75 years old with active or convalescent COVID-19.

The chain uses TRBV7-3 and TRBJ2-5; weak D call: TRBD2 (6 bases). The CDR3 spans 15 residues. V lost 2 bases to trimming and J lost 3 bases, with 13 bases between them. The germline V gene encodes CDR1 SGHTA and CDR2 FQGTGA. This CDR3 is CASSLLPTSKETQYF. In nucleotides, the CDR3 is TGTGCCAGCAGCTTATTACCGACTAGTAAAGAGACCCAGTACTTC.

The chain employs TRBV7-9 and TRBJ2-3; a weak D match, TRBD2 (6 bases). V was shortened by 3 bases and J by 5 bases, with 18 bases between the two germline ends. The CDR3 length is 16 residues. Germline V gene lookup returns CDR1 SEHNR and CDR2 FQNEAQ (reference sequence). The CDR3 reads CASSFLSGLQGDTQYF. CDR3 nucleotide sequence: TGTGCCAGCAGCTTTCTAAGCGGGCTTCAGGGAGATACGCAGTATTTT.

This clone has just a few counts. V and J are TRBV7-2 and TRBJ1-2; possible D gene TRBD1, 5 bases. The CDR3 has 15 amino acids. CDR1 and CDR2 (germline): SGHTA, FQGNSA. V dropped 1 base and J dropped 4 bases, with 13 bases sitting between them. CDR3 in amino acids: CASSLGGGRFYGYTF. In DNA, the CDR3 is TGTGCCAGCAGCTTAGGGGGGGGAAGGTTCTATGGCTACACCTTC.

This clone was observed once. This chain joins TRBV6-6 and TRBJ2-7, with 8 bases aligning to TRBD2. The CDR3 totals 15 residues. The germline gives CDR1 MNHNY, CDR2 SVGAGI (reference sequence). J lost 5 bases, V lost 2 bases, and 8 bases had no gene match. The CDR3 region is CASSYVADGGDEQYF. CDR3 coding DNA: TGTGCCAGCAGTTACGTGGCCGACGGGGGGGACGAGCAGTACTTC.

The chain's CDR3 is CASCPQGSSGNTIYF. CDR3 nucleotides: TGTGCCAGCTGCCCGCAGGGAAGTTCTGGAAACACCATATATTTT. This chain joins TRBV28 and TRBJ1-3, with TRBD1 as a possible D gene (5 bases). The CDR3 is made up of 15 amino acids. V shed 8 bases and J shed 1 base, with 15 bases lying between them. Per germline, CDR1 MDHEN and CDR2 SYDVKM. Variable domain in full (rest from reference TRBV28 and TRBJ1-3): DVKVTQSSRYLVKRTGEKVFLECVQDMDHENMFWYRQDPGLGLRLIYFSYDVKMKEKGDIPEGYSVSREKKERFSLILESASTNQTSMYLCASCPQGSSGNTIYFGEGSWLTVV.

J is TRBJ2-1 and V is TRBV24-1; TRBD1 matches at 8 bases. The CDR3 spans 17 residues. From germline, CDR1 is KGHDR and CDR2 SFDVKD. V gave up 0 bases and J gave up 7 bases; unmatched junction bases: 10. DNA of the CDR3: TGTGCCACCAGTGATTTGTCAGAGCGGACAGGGAGGAATGAGCAGTTCTTC. Translating it yields CATSDLSERTGRNEQFF.

J is TRBJ1-5 and V is TRBV18, with D unresolved. CDR1 is KGHSH and CDR2 is LQKENI in the germline V gene. V dropped 2 bases and J dropped 4 bases, with 12 bases sitting between them. This CDR3 is 15 amino acids long. As DNA, the CDR3 is TGTGCCAGCTCACCATCGCTCAGTGTTAATCAGCCCCAGCATTTT. Amino acids: CASSPSLSVNQPQHF. Looking up the rest from reference TRBV18 and TRBJ1-5 gives the full variable domain: NAGVMQNPRHLVRRRGQEARLRCSPMKGHSHVYWYRQLPEEGLKFMVYLQKENIIDESGMPKERFSAEFPKEGPSILRIQQVVRGDSAAYFCASSPSLSVNQPQHFGDGTRLSIL.

The gene calls are TRBV4-3 and TRBJ2-2; TRBD2 matches 7 bases. The CDR3 sequence is 17 residues long. Germline V gene sequence: CDR1 LGHNA, CDR2 YSLEER. Germline trimming cut 1 base from V and 0 bases from J; bases unmatched to any gene: 5. CDR3 nucleotides: TGCGCCAGCAGCCAAGTCTTGGGGGGGGCGAACACCGGGGAGCTGTTTTTT. Translated: CASSQVLGGANTGELFF.

The chain links TRBV5-1 to TRBJ1-6; no definite D call. The CDR3 runs 14 residues. The V gene lost 4 bases and the J gene lost 8 bases, with 13 bases spanning the gap. The V gene's germline CDR1 is SGHRS and CDR2 YFSETQ. The CDR3 loop is CASSASARYSPLHF. CDR3 DNA: TGCGCCAGCAGCGCGTCGGCTAGGTATTCACCCCTCCACTTT.

The genes are TRBV2 and TRBJ2-5; the D gene is possibly TRBD2 (6 bases). This CDR3 has 15 amino acids. Trimming stripped 8 bases from V and 5 bases from J, with 21 bases between. Germline V gives CDR1 SNHLY, CDR2 FYNNEI. CDR3 region: CASLGSSFSGETQYF. CDR3 nucleotide sequence: TGTGCCAGCCTCGGGTCCTCCTTCAGCGGGGAGACCCAGTACTTC. The complete variable domain, with remaining parts taken from reference TRBV2 and TRBJ2-5, reads EPEVTQTPSHQVTQMGQEVILRCVPISNHLYFYWYRQILGQKVEFLVSFYNNEISEKSEIFDDQFSVERPDGSNFTLKIRSTKLEDSAMYFCASLGSSFSGETQYFGPGTRLLVL.

This clone has ten or more counts. The identical CDR3 is also encoded by other nucleotide sequences in the sample. V and J are TRBV27 and TRBJ2-7; D not certain. CDR3 length equals 13 residues. Deletions cut 2 bases from V and 1 base from J, with 6 bases between. Germline-derived CDR1 and CDR2 are MNHEY and SMNVEV (reference sequence). For the CDR3, the DNA is TGTGCCAGCAGTTTAGCACAGTCCTACGAGCAGTACTTC. Translated: CASSLAQSYEQYF.

The J gene is TRBJ2-7, the V gene TRBV5-1, with D possibly matching TRBD2 (6 bases). V was cut by 5 bases and J by 0 bases, with 12 bases left in between. CDR1 and CDR2 from the germline V gene are SGHRS and YFSETQ. This CDR3 is 14 amino acids long. The CDR3 loop is CASSSGTPSYEQYF. CDR3 DNA: TGCGCCAGCAGTTCCGGGACTCCCTCCTACGAGCAGTACTTC.

This clone was detected a few times. The V and J genes are TRBV6-6 and TRBJ2-1; D is perhaps TRBD2 (5 bases). Looked up from germline, CDR1 is MNHNY and CDR2 is SVGAGI (reference sequence). This CDR3 has 13 amino acids. Trimming removed 8 bases at V and 7 bases at J, with 15 bases between. The chain's CDR3 is CASGAGMLNEQFF. The CDR3 bases are TGTGCCAGCGGCGCCGGGATGCTGAATGAGCAGTTCTTC.

The genes are TRBV6-5 and TRBJ1-2; 7 nucleotides match TRBD1. The germline CDR1 and CDR2 sequences are MNHEY and SVGAGI. After removal of 7 bases from V and 2 bases from J, the junction contained 7 bases not matched to a gene. This CDR3 is built from 14 residues. CDR3 nucleotide sequence: TGTGCCAGCACCACTGGGGACAGCAACTATGGCTACACCTTC. It translates to CASTTGDSNYGYTF.

This clone was detected only a few times. This chain links TRBV7-3 with TRBJ2-1, with 10 bases that match TRBD2. V shed 5 bases and J 4 bases; nucleotides not matched to a gene: 8. This CDR3 spans 16 amino acids. Germline V lookup: CDR1 SGHTA, CDR2 FQGTGA. The CDR3 coding sequence is TGTGCCAGCAGCCCCGCCGGGACTAGCGCATACAATGAGCAGTTCTTC. This encodes CASSPAGTSAYNEQFF.

The chain joins TRBV9 to TRBJ2-7, with 7 nucleotides matching TRBD1. This CDR3 has 14 amino acids. Germline CDR1 SGDLS, CDR2 YYNGEE. Unmatched junction bases numbered 4, after V lost 2 bases and J lost 2 bases. The DNA of the CDR3 is TGTGCCAGCAGCGTTCGGGACAGCGCCTACGAGCAGTACTTC. Protein sequence: CASSVRDSAYEQYF.

The chain carries TRBV5-1 and TRBJ2-3; D may be TRBD2 (6 bases). Trimming pared 2 bases from V and 2 bases from J, leaving 12 bases between. There are 15 residues in the CDR3. CDR1 is SGHRS, CDR2 YFSETQ, per germline. CDR3 coding DNA: TGCGCCAGCAGCTTATTAGCGGCGTCCACAGATACGCAGTATTTT. It is translated as CASSLLAASTDTQYF.